This T cell receptor beta chain was sequenced for a study of siplizumab effects on memory and regulatory T cells. Study-wide results and caveats: Naive T cells appeared more varied than memory cells and looked like key alloresponse contributors. Naive or memory phenotype was unassignable for roughly 75-95% of proliferating CD4+ or CD8+ clones.

A few pairs of donors had their unstimulated naive, memory, effector memory and TEMRA subsets sequenced. Remarks on this clone: The antigen remains undetermined.

Germline V lookup: CDR1 SGHKS, CDR2 YYEKEE (reference sequence). J gave up 6 bases and V 3 bases, and 14 bases lay outside the gene matches. The CDR3 spans 16 residues. Profiling relied on immunoSEQ multiplex PCR, and the TCRdb table lists in-frame clones only, not all of them. The sample comprises tens of thousands of clones, around 97% of which are singletons, and around 0.031% rests with the top ten. The source material was naive CD4+ T cells sorted from blood. This TCR came from a human donor in good health. The V call is TRBV5-5, the J call TRBJ1-1, with 7 bases lining up with TRBD1. The CDR3 reads CASSSLGGGGGAEAFF. CDR3 nucleotide sequence: TGTGCCAGCAGCTCCTTGGGAGGGGGCGGAGGCGCTGAAGCTTTCTTT.